The following is a T cell receptor (beta chain) sequence with its context. What it recognizes is unknown. This sample stems from a study of a mutant IDH1 vaccine in newly diagnosed glioma. Study at large: Every participant had undergone radiotherapy, temozolomide, or both before, and most underwent both.

Germline CDR1 SQVTM, CDR2 ANQGSEA. Trimming pared 7 bases from V and 0 bases from J, leaving 9 bases between. The CDR3 runs 13 residues. Sequencing used immunoSEQ multiplex PCR; TCRdb keeps in-frame clones, though not all of them. The data contain under 40,000 clones, approximately 80% of them singletons. Study-level results: Top-clonotype changes in peripheral T cells seemed unrelated to pseudoprogression.

Time point noted: week 35, safety follow-up. Every vaccine dose comprised 300 ug of mutant IDH1 20-mer peptide plus topical imiquimod. The clonotype comes from a man aged 30-40 years with glioma. This chain joins TRBV29-1 and TRBJ2-2, with a tentative D call TRBD2 (5 bases). The source material was PBMCs, sampled from a glioma patient whose treatment included an IDH1 peptide vaccine. This CDR3 is CSASDSNTGELFF. The CDR3, as DNA: TGCAGCGCATCGGACTCGAACACCGGGGAGCTGTTTTTT.